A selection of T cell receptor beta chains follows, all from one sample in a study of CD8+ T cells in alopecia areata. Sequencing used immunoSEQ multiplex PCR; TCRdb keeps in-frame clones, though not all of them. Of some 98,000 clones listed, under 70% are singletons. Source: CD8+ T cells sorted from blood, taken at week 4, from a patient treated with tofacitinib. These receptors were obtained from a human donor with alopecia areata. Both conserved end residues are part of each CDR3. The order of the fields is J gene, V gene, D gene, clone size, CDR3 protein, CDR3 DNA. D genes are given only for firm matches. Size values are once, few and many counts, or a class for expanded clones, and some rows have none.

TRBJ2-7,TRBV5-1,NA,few,CASSLVTGPGYEQYF,TGCGCCAGCAGCTTGGTAACAGGGCCCGGGTACGAGCAGTACTTC
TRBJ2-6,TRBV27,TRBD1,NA,CASSSYRDRGMGANVLTF,TGTGCCAGCAGTTCATACCGGGACAGGGGGATGGGGGCCAACGTCCTGACTTTC
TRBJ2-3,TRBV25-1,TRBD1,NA,CASSEHRLDRGTTDTQYF,TGTGCCAGCAGTGAACATAGACTCGACAGGGGGACCACAGATACGCAGTATTTT
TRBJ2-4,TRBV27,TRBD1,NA,CASSTAGQGQNIQYF,TGTGCCAGCAGTACCGCGGGACAGGGGCAAAACATTCAGTACTTC
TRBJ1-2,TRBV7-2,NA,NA,CASSFYSGDYGYTF,TGTGCCAGCAGCTTTTATAGTGGAGACTATGGCTACACCTTC
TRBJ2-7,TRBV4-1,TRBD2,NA,CASSQASGSYEQYF,TGCGCCAGCAGCCAGGCTAGCGGGAGCTACGAGCAGTACTTC
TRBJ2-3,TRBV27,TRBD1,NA,CASSSRDRFSSTDTQYF,TGTGCCAGCAGTTCCCGGGACAGGTTCTCTAGCACAGATACGCAGTATTTT
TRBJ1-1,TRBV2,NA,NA,CASSERNTEAFF,TGTGCCAGCAGTGAGAGGAACACTGAAGCTTTCTTT
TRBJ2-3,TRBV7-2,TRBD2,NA,CASSSEAAGGLDTQYF,TGTGCCAGCAGCTCCGAGGCGGCGGGGGGATTGGATACGCAGTATTTT
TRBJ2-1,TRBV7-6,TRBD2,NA,CASSALAGVGNEQFF,TGTGCCAGCAGCGCACTAGCGGGAGTGGGCAATGAGCAGTTCTTC
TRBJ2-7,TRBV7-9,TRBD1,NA,CASSSFDRGAYEQYF,TGTGCCAGCAGCTCATTCGACAGGGGGGCCTACGAGCAGTACTTC